These 31 T cell receptor beta chains share one sample of origin, sequenced in a study of blood T cells in healthy people across ages. The authors ran a second PCR of roughly 7 to 11 cycles using a sample-barcoded 5' primer and a J-beta primer mix. TCRdb itself ran the 5' RACE reads through MiXCR, one entry per CDR3 protein. The table records approximately 1.5 million distinct CDR3 sequences, roughly 43% of them present only once. The specimen sequenced was blood. These receptors were collected from a woman aged 18-30 years in good health.

This clonotype was counted a few times. V is TRBV29-1 and J is TRBJ2-1, with 14 bases matching TRBD2. Germline CDR1 is SQVTM and CDR2 is ANQGSEA. The CDR3 covers 15 residues. V shed 6 bases and J 4 bases; nucleotides not matched to a gene: 5. The chain's CDR3 is CSVTGLAGGYNEQFF. CDR3 coding DNA: TGCAGCGTAACCGGACTAGCGGGGGGATACAATGAGCAGTTCTTC.

The V and J genes are TRBV6-1 and TRBJ1-4; no clear D. Trimming shortened V by 1 base and J by 8 bases, and 11 bases separated the two germline ends. The CDR3 is 14 amino acids. Germline V lookup: CDR1 MNHNS, CDR2 SASEGT. This CDR3 reads CASSEGRESEKLFF. CDR3 coding DNA: TGTGCCAGCAGTGAAGGGAGAGAATCCGAAAAACTGTTTTTT.

This clonotype occurred a few times. The J gene is TRBJ2-7, the V gene TRBV30; D unresolved. Trimming pared 5 bases from V and 0 bases from J, leaving 11 bases between. Per the germline V gene, CDR1 is GTSNPN and CDR2 is SVGIG (reference sequence). This CDR3 has 13 residues. CDR3 sequence reads: CAWGDWSSYEQYF. The CDR3 region has the DNA TGTGCCTGGGGCGATTGGAGCTCCTACGAGCAGTACTTC.

This clonotype was seen only a few times. CDR3 DNA sequence: TGTGCCAGCAGTTTAGCGCTGGGTGTCTACAATGAGCAGTTCTTC. Protein: CASSLALGVYNEQFF. This chain links TRBV12-3 or TRBV12-4 with TRBJ2-1, with unresolved D. The CDR3 totals 15 residues. V lost 0 bases, J lost 3 bases, and 9 bases lay in between.

This chain joins TRBV28 and TRBJ1-5; possible D gene TRBD1, 5 bases. CDR1 and CDR2 from the germline V gene are MDHEN and SYDVKM. The CDR3 is 14 amino acids. The germline V and J ends were trimmed by 2 bases and 7 bases, with 12 bases remaining between them. CDR3 protein: CASSLLQGVQPQHF. The DNA of the CDR3 is TGTGCCAGCAGTTTACTCCAGGGTGTCCAGCCCCAGCATTTT.

This chain links TRBV9 with TRBJ2-5, with D uncertain. V lost 3 bases, J lost 11 bases, and 17 bases lay in between. The CDR3 contains 13 residues. Germline V lookup: CDR1 SGDLS, CDR2 YYNGEE. The chain's CDR3 is CASSAERYNEQYF. Written as DNA, the CDR3 is TGTGCCAGCAGCGCCGAGAGGTACAATGAGCAGTACTTC.

This clonotype was recorded a few times. The chain combines TRBV6-5 with TRBJ1-1; D not resolved. The ends were cut back, 5 bases at V and 8 bases at J, with 12 bases in the middle. This CDR3 has 12 amino acids. Germline CDR1 is MNHEY and CDR2 is SVGAGI. The CDR3 spells CASSTPSGEAFF. CDR3 nucleotide sequence: TGTGCCAGCAGTACGCCGAGCGGGGAAGCTTTCTTT.

The V and J genes are TRBV6-5 and TRBJ2-5; D gene unclear. Trimming removed 0 bases from V and 11 bases from J, with 13 bases in between. The CDR3 spans 13 residues. Looked up from germline, CDR1 is MNHEY and CDR2 is SVGAGI. Here the CDR3 reads CASSYSTLGEQYF. CDR3 coding DNA: TGTGCCAGCAGTTACTCGACCTTGGGTGAGCAGTACTTC.

V gene TRBV5-5 combines with J gene TRBJ2-1; 9 nucleotides match TRBD2. V lost 3 bases, J lost 9 bases, and 7 bases stayed unmatched. The germline V gene encodes CDR1 SGHKS and CDR2 YYEKEE (reference sequence). This CDR3 has 14 amino acids. CDR3 nucleotide sequence: TGTGCCAGCAGCTCGGGACTAGCTCTGGGTGAGCAGTTCTTC. Amino acid sequence: CASSSGLALGEQFF.

This clonotype was seen a handful of times. V and J are TRBV9 and TRBJ2-1; D unresolved. Per germline, CDR1 SGDLS and CDR2 YYNGEE. This CDR3 is 14 amino acids long. V was trimmed by 5 bases and J by 4 bases, leaving 13 bases between them. The CDR3 nucleotides read TGTGCCAGCAGAGAAGTGGGCGGTTACAATGAGCAGTTCTTC. Translation: CASREVGGYNEQFF.

The table lists this clonotype with a few counts. V usage is TRBV6-5 and J usage is TRBJ1-2; 10 bases fit TRBD1. Germline trimming cut 10 bases from V and 4 bases from J; bases unmatched to any gene: 9. Germline V gene lookup returns CDR1 MNHEY and CDR2 SVGAGI. This CDR3 region has 14 residues. The CDR3 region has the DNA TGTGCCACCCGCCCGGACAGGGGGTCCTATGGCTACACCTTC. Translated: CATRPDRGSYGYTF.

This chain links TRBV12-5 with TRBJ2-5; 8 bases align to TRBD2. From germline, CDR1 is LGHNT and CDR2 FRNRAP. V trimming: 2 bases; J trimming: 6 bases; junction bases outside the gene matches: 8. The CDR3 is 15 residues long. This chain's CDR3 is CASGLYGGAEKTQYF. The DNA of the CDR3 is TGTGCTAGTGGTTTGTACGGGGGGGCCGAAAAGACCCAGTACTTC. Complete variable domain (other parts from reference TRBV12-5 and TRBJ2-5): DARVTQTPRHKVTEMGQEVTMRCQPILGHNTVFWYRQTMMQGLELLAYFRNRAPLDDSGMPKDRFSAEMPDATLATLKIQPSEPRDSAVYFCASGLYGGAEKTQYFGPGTRLLVL.

J is TRBJ2-1 and V is TRBV11-2, with a possible D match to TRBD1 (5 bases). Matching the DNA end better, TRBJ2-7 makes the J call doubtful. The germline gives CDR1 SGHAT, CDR2 FQNNGV. The CDR3 covers 15 residues. CDR3 region: CASSFHDRSYNEQYF. CDR3 coding DNA: TGTGCCAGCAGCTTCCATGACAGATCCTACAATGAGCAGTACTTC.

In this sample, this clonotype turned up a few times. A much bigger clone sits one base away, suggesting this may be a read error. J is TRBJ2-7 and V is TRBV20-1, with 13 bases that match TRBD2. With 6 bases clipped from V and 5 bases from J, the junction kept 10 bases outside the gene matches. The germline V gene has CDR1 DFQATT and CDR2 SNEGSKA (reference sequence). This CDR3 contains 15 residues. The CDR3 bases are TGCAGTGCCAGGACTAGCGGGAGAGTTTCGGACGAGCAGTACTTC. Residues: CSARTSGRVSDEQYF.

The CDR3 DNA reads TGTGCCAGCAAACGGGCCCCCTCTGGGGCCAACGTCCTGACTTTC. Translating gives CASKRAPSGANVLTF. The rearrangement joins TRBV28 to TRBJ2-6; D is undetermined. CDR1 and CDR2 (germline): MDHEN, SYDVKM. The length of the CDR3 is 15 residues. Trimming cost V 7 bases and J 0 bases, with 10 bases left between them. Filled out from reference TRBV28 and TRBJ2-6, the complete variable domain reads DVKVTQSSRYLVKRTGEKVFLECVQDMDHENMFWYRQDPGLGLRLIYFSYDVKMKEKGDIPEGYSVSREKKERFSLILESASTNQTSMYLCASKRAPSGANVLTFGAGSRLTVL.

This chain links TRBV6-6 with TRBJ1-1; D is possibly TRBD1 (5 bases). V was pared by 6 bases and J by 1 base, with 18 bases between. Germline V lookup: CDR1 MNHNY, CDR2 SVGAGI (reference sequence). This CDR3 spans 16 amino acids. The CDR3 DNA reads as TGTGCCAGCAGATCCCGCGGGGGGGTCGCGAACACTGAAGCTTTCTTT. This translates into CASRSRGGVANTEAFF.

This clonotype was seen a handful of times. A much larger clone is a single base away; this may be a read error. The genes are TRBV20-1 and TRBJ1-2; 8 bases fit TRBD1. Trimming took 2 bases from V and 7 from J; bases not matched to a gene: 12. This CDR3 is 15 amino acids long. Per germline, CDR1 DFQATT and CDR2 SNEGSKA (reference sequence). This chain's CDR3 is CSARPTGVREGGYTF. The CDR3 region has the DNA TGCAGTGCTAGACCGACAGGGGTCCGTGAGGGTGGCTACACCTTC.

The V call is TRBV7-2, the J call TRBJ2-1; the D gene is possibly TRBD2 (5 bases). Germline CDR1 SGHTA, CDR2 FQGNSA. V was trimmed by 0 bases and J by 9 bases, leaving 12 bases between them. CDR3 size: 14 residues. The chain's CDR3 is CASSLASLASEQFF. In DNA, the CDR3 is TGTGCCAGCAGCTTAGCTTCTCTAGCAAGTGAGCAGTTCTTC.

Only a few counts were recorded for this clonotype. The chain couples TRBV5-1 to TRBJ2-5; 9 nucleotides align to TRBD2. Germline V CDR1 and CDR2: SGHRS, YFSETQ. The CDR3 runs to 16 residues. J gave up 0 bases and V 0 bases, and 3 bases lay outside the gene matches. The CDR3 nucleotides are TGCGCCAGCAGCTTGGCTAGCGGGGCGTACCAAGAGACCCAGTACTTC. Translating it yields CASSLASGAYQETQYF.

This clonotype occurred once. DNA for the CDR3: TGTGCCAGCAGTGTCAGGGCCTACTATGGCTACACCTTC. Protein sequence: CASSVRAYYGYTF. This chain links TRBV6-5 with TRBJ1-2; a weak D match, TRBD1 (5 bases). Looked up from germline, CDR1 is MNHEY and CDR2 is SVGAGI. With 5 bases removed from V and 3 bases from J, the gap between germline ends came to 10 bases. The CDR3 runs to 13 residues.

The rearrangement uses TRBV20-1 and TRBJ2-4; TRBD2 matches at 9 bases. Judging by the DNA end, TRBJ2-7 fits better; the J call may be wrong. The CDR3 runs 15 residues. Germline CDR1 reads DFQATT; CDR2 reads SNEGSKA (reference sequence). Written as DNA, the CDR3 is TGCAGTGCTAGAGATTTAGGGCGGGAGGGCTCCGAGCAGTACTTC. This encodes CSARDLGREGSEQYF.

The gene calls are TRBV20-1 and TRBJ2-1, with 12 positions matching TRBD1. Germline V gene sequence: CDR1 DFQATT, CDR2 SNEGSKA (reference sequence). The junction had 4 bases not matched to a gene; V was cut back by 1 base and J by 0 bases. The CDR3 covers 17 residues. The CDR3 nucleotides are TGCAGTGCTAGAGCGGGACAGGGGGCCGGCTCCTACAATGAGCAGTTCTTC. Translating gives CSARAGQGAGSYNEQFF.

This clonotype has only a few counts. The chain recombines TRBV12-3 or TRBV12-4 with TRBJ1-1; D might be TRBD1 (6 bases). The CDR3 consists of 15 residues. V shed 5 bases and J shed 1 base, with 14 bases lying between them. CDR3 nucleotide sequence: TGTGCCAGCAGTCCTGGGTGGGGGGCGAACACTGAAGCTTTCTTT. It codes for CASSPGWGANTEAFF.

The gene calls are TRBV29-1 and TRBJ1-1, with D possibly being TRBD1 (6 bases). The CDR3 consists of 13 residues. The germline gives CDR1 SQVTM, CDR2 ANQGSEA. Deletions cut 4 bases from V and 6 bases from J, with 15 bases between. The CDR3 nucleotides are TGCAGCGTTGTCAATCAGGGGCCCCCTGAAGCTTTCTTT. It translates to CSVVNQGPPEAFF.

This chain links TRBV29-1 with TRBJ2-1; D is perhaps TRBD1 (7 bases). Germline V gene lookup returns CDR1 SQVTM and CDR2 ANQGSEA. Trimming shortened V by 8 bases and J by 3 bases, and 17 bases separated the two germline ends. This CDR3 region has 14 residues. The CDR3 spells CSSEGQGGYNEQFF. The CDR3 DNA follows: TGCAGCAGCGAGGGGCAGGGGGGCTACAATGAGCAGTTCTTC.

The chain combines TRBV7-9 with TRBJ1-6; 8 bases match TRBD1. Germline V CDR1 and CDR2: SEHNR, FQNEAQ (reference sequence). CDR3 length: 16 residues. Trimming took 4 bases from V and 7 from J; bases not matched to a gene: 9. CDR3 sequence reads: CASSWDRRTGNSPLHF. The CDR3 DNA follows: TGTGCCAGCAGCTGGGACAGGCGTACGGGGAATTCACCCCTCCACTTT. The variable domain in full, completed from reference TRBV7-9 and TRBJ1-6, reads DTGVSQNPRHKITKRGQNVTFRCDPISEHNRLYWYRQTLGQGPEFLTYFQNEAQLEKSRLLSDRFSAERPKGSFSTLEIQRTEQGDSAMYLCASSWDRRTGNSPLHFGNGTRLTVT.

This clonotype turned up a few times. The chain is built from TRBV12-3 or TRBV12-4 and TRBJ1-2; D unclear. The ends were cut back, 4 bases at V and 4 bases at J, with 16 bases in the middle. This CDR3 has 15 residues. The CDR3 protein is CASSSGDTVRYGYTF. CDR3 sequence (DNA): TGTGCCAGCAGTTCGGGCGACACGGTCCGCTATGGCTACACCTTC.

The chain links TRBV6-6 to TRBJ1-6; 10 positions match TRBD1. V gave up 6 bases and J gave up 3 bases; unmatched junction bases: 8. CDR3 size: 17 residues. CDR1 is MNHNY, CDR2 SVGAGI, per germline (reference sequence). CDR3 sequence: CASRNRDRGDYNSPLHF. The CDR3 nucleotides are TGTGCCAGCAGAAACCGGGACAGGGGTGACTATAATTCACCCCTCCACTTT.

The rearrangement joins TRBV24-1 to TRBJ2-7; 9 bases align to TRBD1. V shed 11 bases, J shed 7 bases, and the junction held 17 bases outside the gene matches. CDR3 size: 15 residues. Germline loops: CDR1 KGHDR, CDR2 SFDVKD. The CDR3 nucleotides read TGTGCCAGTGATCCCGGGACAGGGTCCGGCAATGAGCAGTACTTC. Its protein product is CASDPGTGSGNEQYF.

The V and J genes are TRBV14 and TRBJ2-4; 7 bases fit TRBD2. The CDR3 sequence is 15 residues long. Trimming at V came to 3 bases and at J to 1 base, leaving 3 bases not matched to a gene. The V gene's germline CDR1 is SGHDN and CDR2 FVKESK. CDR3 DNA sequence: TGTGCCAGCAGCCACTTGGGGGGGGCCAAAAACATTCAGTACTTC. Amino acids: CASSHLGGAKNIQYF.

V gene TRBV10-3 combines with J gene TRBJ2-3, with 8 positions matching TRBD2. Germline trimming cut 10 bases from V and 7 bases from J; bases unmatched to any gene: 10. The germline gives CDR1 ENHRY, CDR2 SYGVKD. This CDR3 has 13 amino acids. CDR3 nucleotide sequence: TGTGCCACAGGACTAGCCGGCACGAATACGCAGTATTTT. This sequence encodes CATGLAGTNTQYF.